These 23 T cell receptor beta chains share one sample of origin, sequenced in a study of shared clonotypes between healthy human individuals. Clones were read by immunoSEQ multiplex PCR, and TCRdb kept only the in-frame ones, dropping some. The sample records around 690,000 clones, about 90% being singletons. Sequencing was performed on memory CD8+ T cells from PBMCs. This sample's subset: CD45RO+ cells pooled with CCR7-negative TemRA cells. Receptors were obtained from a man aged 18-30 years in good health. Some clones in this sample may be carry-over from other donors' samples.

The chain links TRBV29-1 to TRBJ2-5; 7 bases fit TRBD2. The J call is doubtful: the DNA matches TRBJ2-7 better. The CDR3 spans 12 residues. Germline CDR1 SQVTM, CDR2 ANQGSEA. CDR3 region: CSVEGGGPEQYF. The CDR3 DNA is TGCAGCGTTGAAGGGGGGGGACCCGAGCAGTACTTC.

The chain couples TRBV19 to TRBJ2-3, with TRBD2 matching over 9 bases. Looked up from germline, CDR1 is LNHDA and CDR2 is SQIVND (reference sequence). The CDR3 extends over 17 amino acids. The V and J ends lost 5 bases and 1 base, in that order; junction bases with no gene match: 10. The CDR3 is CASSPDLWTSGTDTQYF. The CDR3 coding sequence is TGTGCCAGTAGTCCGGACCTTTGGACTAGCGGCACAGATACGCAGTATTTT. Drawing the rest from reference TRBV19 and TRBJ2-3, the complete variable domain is DGGITQSPKYLFRKEGQNVTLSCEQNLNHDAMYWYRQDPGQGLRLIYYSQIVNDFQKGDIAEGYSVSREKKESFPLTVTSAQKNPTAFYLCASSPDLWTSGTDTQYFGPGTRLTVL.

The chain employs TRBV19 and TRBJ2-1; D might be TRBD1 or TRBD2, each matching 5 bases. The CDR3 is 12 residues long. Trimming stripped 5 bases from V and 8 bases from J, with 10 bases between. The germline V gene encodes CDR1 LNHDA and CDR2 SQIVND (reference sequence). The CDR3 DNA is TGTGCCAGTAGTCCCATGGGGGATGAGCAGTTCTTC. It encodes CASSPMGDEQFF.

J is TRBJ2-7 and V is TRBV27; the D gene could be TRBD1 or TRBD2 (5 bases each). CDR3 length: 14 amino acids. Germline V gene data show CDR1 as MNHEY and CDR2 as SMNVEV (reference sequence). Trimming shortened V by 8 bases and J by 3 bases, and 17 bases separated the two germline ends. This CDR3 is CASSREGRYYEQYF. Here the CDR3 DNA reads TGTGCCAGCTCTCGAGAGGGGCGGTACTACGAGCAGTACTTC.

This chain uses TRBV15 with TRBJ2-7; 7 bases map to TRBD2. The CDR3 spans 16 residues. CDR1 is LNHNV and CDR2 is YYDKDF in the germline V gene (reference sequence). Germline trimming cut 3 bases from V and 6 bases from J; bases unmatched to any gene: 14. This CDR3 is CATSSPLREGPLEQYF. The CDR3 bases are TGTGCCACCAGCAGTCCCCTTAGGGAGGGCCCTCTCGAGCAGTACTTC. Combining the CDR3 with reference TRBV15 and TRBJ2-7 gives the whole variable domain DAMVIQNPRYQVTQFGKPVTLSCSQTLNHNVMYWYQQKSSQAPKLLFHYYDKDFNNEADTPDNFQSRRPNTSFCFLDIRSPGLGDTAMYLCATSSPLREGPLEQYFGPGTRLTVT.

CDR3 nucleotide sequence: TGCGCCAGCAGCACTGGGACAGGGGGTCCGAACTATGGCTACACCTTC. It yields the protein CASSTGTGGPNYGYTF. The gene calls are TRBV5-1 and TRBJ1-2; 11 positions match TRBD1. This CDR3 has 16 residues. The junction had 7 bases not matched to a gene; V was cut back by 4 bases and J by 2 bases. Germline V gene lookup returns CDR1 SGHRS and CDR2 YFSETQ.

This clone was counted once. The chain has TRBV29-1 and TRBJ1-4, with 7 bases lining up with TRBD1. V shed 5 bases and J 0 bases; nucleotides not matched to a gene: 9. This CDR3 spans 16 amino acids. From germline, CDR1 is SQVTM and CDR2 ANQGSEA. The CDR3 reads CSVSGTEEATNEKLFF. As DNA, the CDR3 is TGCAGCGTTTCCGGGACAGAAGAAGCAACTAATGAAAAACTGTTTTTT. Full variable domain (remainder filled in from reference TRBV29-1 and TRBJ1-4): SAVISQKPSRDICQRGTSLTIQCQVDSQVTMMFWYRQQPGQSLTLIATANQGSEATYESGFVIDKFPISRPNLTFSTLTVSNMSPEDSSIYLCSVSGTEEATNEKLFFGSGTQLSVL.

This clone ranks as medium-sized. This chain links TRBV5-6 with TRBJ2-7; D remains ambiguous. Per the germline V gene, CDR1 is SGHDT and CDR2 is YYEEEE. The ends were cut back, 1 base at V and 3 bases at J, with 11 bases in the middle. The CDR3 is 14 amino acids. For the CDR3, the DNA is TGTGCCAGCAGCTTGCGGGTAGGCGACTACGAGCAGTACTTC. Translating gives CASSLRVGDYEQYF.

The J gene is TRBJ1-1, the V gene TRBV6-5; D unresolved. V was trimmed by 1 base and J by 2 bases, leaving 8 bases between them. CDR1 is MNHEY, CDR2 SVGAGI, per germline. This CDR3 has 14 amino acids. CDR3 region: CASSYYKGNTEAFF. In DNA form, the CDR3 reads TGTGCCAGCAGTTACTACAAAGGAAACACTGAAGCTTTCTTT.

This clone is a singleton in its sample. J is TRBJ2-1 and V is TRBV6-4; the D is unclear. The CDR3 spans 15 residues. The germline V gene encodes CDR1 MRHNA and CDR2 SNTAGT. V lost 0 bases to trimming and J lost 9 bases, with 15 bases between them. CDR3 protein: CASSDSAQPLPEQFF. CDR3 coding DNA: TGTGCCAGCAGTGACTCCGCACAACCCCTGCCTGAGCAGTTCTTC.

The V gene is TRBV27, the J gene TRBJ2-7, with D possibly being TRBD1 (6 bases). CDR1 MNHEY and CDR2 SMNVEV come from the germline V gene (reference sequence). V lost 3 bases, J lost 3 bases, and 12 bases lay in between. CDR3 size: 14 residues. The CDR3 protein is CASSLQGSIYEQYF. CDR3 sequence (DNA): TGTGCCAGCAGTTTGCAGGGGTCGATCTACGAGCAGTACTTC.

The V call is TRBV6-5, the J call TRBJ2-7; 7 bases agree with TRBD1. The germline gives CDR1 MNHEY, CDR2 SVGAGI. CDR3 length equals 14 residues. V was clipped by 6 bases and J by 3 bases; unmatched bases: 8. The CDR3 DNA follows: TGTGCCAGCAGGGCCGGGGACAGCGGCTACGAGCAGTACTTC. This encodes CASRAGDSGYEQYF.

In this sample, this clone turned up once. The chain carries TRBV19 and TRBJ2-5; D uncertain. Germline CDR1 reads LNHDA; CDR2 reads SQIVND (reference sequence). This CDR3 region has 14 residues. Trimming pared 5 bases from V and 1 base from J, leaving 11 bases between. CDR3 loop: CASSFPGLQETQYF. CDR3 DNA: TGTGCCAGTAGTTTTCCAGGTCTCCAAGAGACCCAGTACTTC.

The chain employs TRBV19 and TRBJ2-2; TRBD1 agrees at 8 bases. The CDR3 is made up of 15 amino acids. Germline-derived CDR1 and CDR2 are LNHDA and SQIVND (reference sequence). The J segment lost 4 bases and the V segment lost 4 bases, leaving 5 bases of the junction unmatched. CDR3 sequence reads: CASSTDRVATGELFF. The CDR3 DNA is TGTGCCAGTAGTACGGACAGGGTGGCCACCGGGGAGCTGTTTTTT.

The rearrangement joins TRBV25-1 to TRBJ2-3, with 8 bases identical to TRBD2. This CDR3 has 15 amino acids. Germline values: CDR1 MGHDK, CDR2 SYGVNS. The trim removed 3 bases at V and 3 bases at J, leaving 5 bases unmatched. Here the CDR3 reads CASSDQREITDTQYF. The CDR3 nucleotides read TGTGCCAGCAGTGACCAGCGGGAGATAACAGATACGCAGTATTTT.

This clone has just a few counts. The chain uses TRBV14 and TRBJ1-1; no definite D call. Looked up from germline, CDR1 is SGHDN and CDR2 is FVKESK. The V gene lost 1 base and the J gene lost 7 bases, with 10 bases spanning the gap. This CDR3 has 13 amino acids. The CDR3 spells CASSQVGGNEAFF. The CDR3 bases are TGTGCCAGCAGCCAAGTGGGAGGGAATGAAGCTTTCTTT.

The DNA of the CDR3 is TGTGCCATCAGGGACAGCTACTATGGCTACACCTTC. Encoded protein: CAIRDSYYGYTF. The rearrangement joins TRBV10-3 to TRBJ1-2; possible D gene TRBD1, 6 bases. CDR1 and CDR2 from the germline V gene are ENHRY and SYGVKD. CDR3 length equals 12 residues. V shed 6 bases and J shed 3 bases, with 8 bases lying between them.

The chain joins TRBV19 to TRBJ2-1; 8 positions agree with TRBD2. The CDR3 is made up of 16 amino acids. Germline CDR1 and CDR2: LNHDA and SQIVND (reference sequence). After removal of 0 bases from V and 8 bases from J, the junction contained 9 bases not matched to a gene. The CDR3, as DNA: TGTGCCAGTAGTATAGACTGGGGGACTAGGGTCGATGAGCAGTTCTTC. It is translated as CASSIDWGTRVDEQFF.

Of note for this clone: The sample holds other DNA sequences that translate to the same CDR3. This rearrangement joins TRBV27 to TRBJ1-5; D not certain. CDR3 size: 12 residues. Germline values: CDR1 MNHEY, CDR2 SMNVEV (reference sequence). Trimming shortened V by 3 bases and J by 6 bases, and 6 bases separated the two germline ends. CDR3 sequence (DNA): TGTGCCAGCAGTTTTGTGGGTCAGCCCCAGCATTTT. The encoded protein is CASSFVGQPQHF.

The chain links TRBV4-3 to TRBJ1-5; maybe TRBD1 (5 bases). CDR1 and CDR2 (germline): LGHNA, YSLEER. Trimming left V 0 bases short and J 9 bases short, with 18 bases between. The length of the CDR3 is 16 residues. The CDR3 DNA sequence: TGCGCCAGCAGCCAAGACCGGCGGGACGGATCATGGCCCCAGCATTTT. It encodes CASSQDRRDGSWPQHF.

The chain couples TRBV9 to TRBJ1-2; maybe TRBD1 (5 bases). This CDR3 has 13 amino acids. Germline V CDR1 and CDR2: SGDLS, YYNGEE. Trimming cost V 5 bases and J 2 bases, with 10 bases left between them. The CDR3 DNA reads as TGTGCCAGCAGTTACGGGGGGAACTATGGCTACACCTTC. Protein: CASSYGGNYGYTF.

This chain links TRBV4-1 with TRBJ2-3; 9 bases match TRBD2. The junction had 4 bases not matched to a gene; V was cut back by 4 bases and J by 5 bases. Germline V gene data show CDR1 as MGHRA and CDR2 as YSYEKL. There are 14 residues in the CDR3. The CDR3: CASSPGLAGDTQYF. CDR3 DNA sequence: TGCGCCAGCAGCCCGGGACTAGCAGGAGATACGCAGTATTTT.

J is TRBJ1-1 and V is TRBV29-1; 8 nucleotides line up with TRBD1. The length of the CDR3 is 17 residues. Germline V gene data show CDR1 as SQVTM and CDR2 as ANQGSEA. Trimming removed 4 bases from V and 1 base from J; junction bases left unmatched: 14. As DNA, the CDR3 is TGCAGCGTTGTCACCCCCAAGGACAGGGTATCGAACACTGAAGCTTTCTTT. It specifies CSVVTPKDRVSNTEAFF.